The T cell receptor (beta chain) under discussion was sequenced for a study of post-analysis software for immune sequencing data. The wider study: Some patients lacked subtype; others had relapsing-remitting, secondary progressive or progressive-relapsing disease. General study findings and limits: Compared with controls, patients had more of roughly 5 TRBV segments, including TRBV5-6, TRBV5-1 and TRBV20-1. Under F measure analysis, samples from one preparation batch co-clustered strongly. Patients with multiple sclerosis recorded significantly lower normalized Chao1 diversity than controls, the study found.

Worth noting for this clonotype: The antigen is undetermined. A junction boundary mismatches the germline segment, possibly from a read error.

TCR beta cDNA libraries had unique molecular identifiers. The source material, about 0.9 to 10 million T cells, gave rise to roughly 0.5 million cDNA molecules. TCRdb reanalysed the PCR reads using MiXCR and keeps one entry per CDR3 protein. The sample includes fewer than 900,000 distinct CDR3 sequences, under 60% of them seen just once. The CDR3 has 13 amino acids. The V gene's germline CDR1 is DFQATT and CDR2 SNEGSKA (reference sequence). The J gene is TRBJ1-4, the V gene TRBV20-1; TRBD1 aligns across 10 bases. Sequencing was done on a sample of blood. This clonotype was sampled from a girl aged 10 to 17 with multiple sclerosis. The CDR3 coding sequence is TGCAGTGCGCCGGGACAGGGGAATGGAAAACTGTTTTTT. Protein sequence: CSAPGQGNGKLFF.